The 23 T cell receptor beta chains presented below share a single source sample, sequenced in a study of blood T cell repertoires in COVID-19. Assay: immunoSEQ multiplex PCR; the TCRdb copy retains only in-frame clones and omits some. This table has about 190,000 clones, around 85% appearing once. What was sequenced was peripheral blood. The source of these receptors is a woman in her fifties or sixties with acute or convalescent COVID-19.

The DNA for the CDR3 is TGTGCCAGCAGCGCCTGGACAGATAATTCACCCCTCCACTTT. It specifies CASSAWTDNSPLHF. The chain couples TRBV7-8 to TRBJ1-6, with D perhaps TRBD1 (6 bases). The germline gives CDR1 SGHVS, CDR2 FQNEAQ. Trimming pared 5 bases from V and 5 bases from J, leaving 10 bases between. This CDR3 has 14 residues.

The chain combines TRBV29-1 with TRBJ1-5; D not certain. V gave up 3 bases and J gave up 4 bases, with 13 bases separating them. CDR3 size: 14 residues. Germline lookup yields CDR1 SQVTM and CDR2 ANQGSEA. The CDR3 DNA reads as TGCAGCGTTGACGTAGGTGGAGGAAATCAGCCCCAGCATTTT. Its translation is CSVDVGGGNQPQHF. The entire variable domain, with the rest obtained from reference TRBV29-1 and TRBJ1-5, is as follows: SAVISQKPSRDICQRGTSLTIQCQVDSQVTMMFWYRQQPGQSLTLIATANQGSEATYESGFVIDKFPISRPNLTFSTLTVSNMSPEDSSIYLCSVDVGGGNQPQHFGDGTRLSIL.

This clone has only one observation. This chain uses TRBV7-7 with TRBJ2-7, with a weak D call TRBD1 (7 bases). The V end was cut by 3 bases, the J end by 3 bases, with 12 bases between. The CDR3 sequence is 14 residues long. Per the germline V gene, CDR1 is SSHAT and CDR2 is FNYEAQ (reference sequence). The CDR3 region has the DNA TGTGCCAGCAGCTTGTCCAGGGGGGACTACGAGCAGTACTTC. Residues: CASSLSRGDYEQYF.

V usage is TRBV29-1 and J usage is TRBJ1-2, with a tentative D call TRBD1 (5 bases). The V gene lost 0 bases and the J gene lost 5 bases, with 22 bases spanning the gap. In germline, CDR1 is SQVTM, CDR2 ANQGSEA. The CDR3 totals 17 residues. CDR3 sequence reads: CSVEDTGGTTGDYGYTF. In nucleotides, the CDR3 is TGCAGCGTTGAAGATACCGGGGGGACGACGGGGGATTATGGCTACACCTTC.

This clone was counted only a few times. V is TRBV4-1 and J is TRBJ2-7; D may be TRBD2 (6 bases). Trimming cost V 0 bases and J 0 bases, with 9 bases left between them. The CDR3 contains 15 residues. The V gene's germline CDR1 is MGHRA and CDR2 YSYEKL. In DNA, the CDR3 is TGCGCCAGCAGCCAAGATCCCGGGGGCTCCTACGAGCAGTACTTC. Encoded protein: CASSQDPGGSYEQYF.

V and J are TRBV11-2 and TRBJ2-7; TRBD2 agrees at 9 bases. The V segment lost 3 bases and the J segment 2 bases; nucleotides outside the gene matches: 2. Per germline, CDR1 SGHAT and CDR2 FQNNGV. This CDR3 has 14 residues. The CDR3 nucleotides are TGTGCCAGCAGCTTGACTAGCGGCCCCTACGAGCAGTACTTC. It codes for CASSLTSGPYEQYF. The variable domain in full, with the rest retrieved from reference TRBV11-2 and TRBJ2-7, is EAGVAQSPRYKIIEKRQSVAFWCNPISGHATLYWYQQILGQGPKLLIQFQNNGVVDDSQLPKDRFSAERLKGVDSTLKIQPAKLEDSAVYLCASSLTSGPYEQYFGPGTRLTVT.

CDR3 in amino acids: CASSKGLAGGDNEQFF. CDR3 coding DNA: TGTGCCAGCAGTAAAGGACTAGCGGGAGGAGACAATGAGCAGTTCTTC. The chain combines TRBV6-2 or TRBV6-3 with TRBJ2-1; 14 bases map to TRBD2. V trimming: 5 bases; J trimming: 5 bases; junction bases outside the gene matches: 5. From germline, CDR1 is MNHEY and CDR2 SVGEGT. CDR3 length: 16 amino acids.

The V and J genes are TRBV5-6 and TRBJ2-7; tentatively, D is TRBD2 (6 bases). The germline V gene has CDR1 SGHDT and CDR2 YYEEEE. Trimming removed 0 bases at V and 4 bases at J, with 17 bases between. The CDR3 runs to 16 residues. CDR3 region: CASSLGIAAYEYEQYF. The CDR3 DNA is TGTGCCAGCAGCTTGGGGATAGCGGCCTATGAATACGAGCAGTACTTC.

This clone was picked up one time. The chain recombines TRBV6-6 with TRBJ1-6, with no clear D. V was trimmed by 5 bases and J by 0 bases, leaving 8 bases between them. This CDR3 is built from 15 residues. Germline values: CDR1 MNHNY, CDR2 SVGAGI (reference sequence). The DNA of the CDR3 is TGTGCCAGCAGTGATACGAGCTCCTATAATTCACCCCTCCACTTT. Protein sequence: CASSDTSSYNSPLHF.

V is TRBV6-1 and J is TRBJ1-1, with 7 nucleotides matching TRBD1. The junction had 17 bases not matched to a gene; V was cut back by 4 bases and J by 0 bases. CDR3 length: 19 amino acids. Germline CDR1 is MNHNS and CDR2 is SASEGT. CDR3 bases: TGTGCCAGCAGTGTAAGGGGGCTACTACCCACCTGGATGAACACTGAAGCTTTCTTT. It is translated as CASSVRGLLPTWMNTEAFF.

This clone was observed many times. This chain links TRBV4-2 with TRBJ1-2; perhaps TRBD1 as D (6 bases). From germline, CDR1 is LGHNA and CDR2 YNFKEQ. V lost 4 bases to trimming and J lost 5 bases, with 17 bases between them. The CDR3 consists of 15 residues. The CDR3 DNA is TGTGCCAGCAGCCTAAGCGACGACAGGATTTATGGCTACACCTTC. Amino acids: CASSLSDDRIYGYTF.

V and J are TRBV23-1 and TRBJ2-1, with D perhaps matching TRBD2 (5 bases). TRBV23-1 is reported as an ORF; its role is uncertain. The CDR3 contains 14 residues. Trimming shortened V by 8 bases and J by 8 bases, and 19 bases separated the two germline ends. CDR3 DNA sequence: TGCGCCAGCCCTCAGGCCGGGGTAAGGGATGAGCAGTTCTTC. Translated, it gives CASPQAGVRDEQFF.

For this clone: This same CDR3 is encoded by further DNA sequences in the sample. V and J are TRBV18 and TRBJ2-7; 7 bases align to TRBD1. This CDR3 comprises 14 residues. J gave up 0 bases and V 4 bases, and 3 bases lay outside the gene matches. The germline V gene encodes CDR1 KGHSH and CDR2 LQKENI. The CDR3 sequence: CASSLDRSSYEQYF. In DNA form, the CDR3 reads TGTGCCAGCTCACTGGACAGGAGCTCCTACGAGCAGTACTTC.

This clone was recorded at least ten times. The genes are TRBV19 and TRBJ2-6; D not certain. CDR3 length: 15 amino acids. Deletions cut 0 bases from V and 0 bases from J, with 3 bases between. Germline assignment: CDR1 LNHDA and CDR2 SQIVND (reference sequence). The CDR3 sequence: CASSIDNSGANVLTF. The CDR3 DNA is TGTGCCAGTAGTATAGATAACTCTGGGGCCAACGTCCTGACTTTC.

CDR3 nucleotides: TGTGCCAGCAGTCCGGAAGACAGGGGTAACTCACCCCTCCACTTT. Protein: CASSPEDRGNSPLHF. The chain links TRBV2 to TRBJ1-6, with TRBD1 matching over 8 bases. V gave up 5 bases and J gave up 10 bases; unmatched junction bases: 10. The germline gives CDR1 SNHLY, CDR2 FYNNEI. The CDR3 contains 15 residues. Drawing the rest from reference TRBV2 and TRBJ1-6, the complete variable domain is EPEVTQTPSHQVTQMGQEVILRCVPISNHLYFYWYRQILGQKVEFLVSFYNNEISEKSEIFDDQFSVERPDGSNFTLKIRSTKLEDSAMYFCASSPEDRGNSPLHFGNGTRLTVT.

A note on this clone: Other DNA sequences in the same sample also yield this CDR3. V is TRBV29-1 and J is TRBJ1-1, with TRBD1 matching 8 bases. From germline, CDR1 is SQVTM and CDR2 ANQGSEA. This CDR3 is built from 12 residues. Germline trimming cut 4 bases from V and 2 bases from J; bases unmatched to any gene: 0. The CDR3 DNA reads TGCAGCGTTGCAGGGGGCAACACTGAAGCTTTCTTT. It yields the protein CSVAGGNTEAFF.

This CDR3 is CASTRSGSETQYF. CDR3 bases: TGTGCCAGCACCCGGAGCGGGAGTGAGACCCAGTACTTC. This chain joins TRBV27 and TRBJ2-5; 8 positions agree with TRBD2. Germline CDR1 and CDR2: MNHEY and SMNVEV (reference sequence). V lost 7 bases to trimming and J lost 5 bases; unmatched junction nucleotides: 6. CDR3 size: 13 residues.

This clone was found a few times. The chain has TRBV30 and TRBJ1-2; 10 bases map to TRBD1. V lost 3 bases to trimming and J lost 4 bases; unmatched junction nucleotides: 8. The CDR3 has 15 residues. The germline V gene encodes CDR1 GTSNPN and CDR2 SVGIG (reference sequence). CDR3 sequence: CAWSGRDRGVYGYTF. CDR3 DNA: TGTGCCTGGAGCGGCCGGGACAGGGGCGTCTATGGCTACACCTTC.

The chain links TRBV6-5 to TRBJ1-5; the match to TRBD1 covers 9 bases. The CDR3 runs 14 residues. CDR1 is MNHEY, CDR2 SVGAGI, per germline. The junction had 2 bases not matched to a gene; V was cut back by 6 bases and J by 2 bases. The CDR3 DNA reads TGTGCCAGCAGGGGACAGGGAGGCAATCAGCCCCAGCATTTT. Amino acid sequence: CASRGQGGNQPQHF.

V and J are TRBV19 and TRBJ2-2, with D uncertain. In germline, CDR1 is LNHDA, CDR2 SQIVND (reference sequence). Between the trimmed V and J ends, which lost 4 bases and 5 bases, there was a span of 8 bases. The CDR3 spans 13 residues. The CDR3 sequence: CASSNLRTGELFF. In DNA, the CDR3 is TGTGCCAGTAGTAACCTCCGGACCGGGGAGCTGTTTTTT.

V is TRBV19 and J is TRBJ1-4, with TRBD1 identical over 8 bases. The CDR3 length is 14 residues. J gave up 11 bases and V 6 bases, and 11 bases lay outside the gene matches. The V gene's germline CDR1 is LNHDA and CDR2 SQIVND (reference sequence). The DNA of the CDR3 is TGTGCCAGTAGCCAGCGACTGGACAGGGTGAAACTGTTTTTT. As protein: CASSQRLDRVKLFF.

The chain employs TRBV6-2 or TRBV6-3 and TRBJ2-3, with 7 bases matching TRBD2. V trimming: 4 bases; J trimming: 1 base; junction bases outside the gene matches: 11. There are 17 residues in the CDR3. Germline V gene sequence: CDR1 MNHEY, CDR2 SVGEGT. In DNA form, the CDR3 reads TGTGCCAGCAGTTCCCAATTAGTAGCGGGCCGCACAGATACGCAGTATTTT. This gives the protein CASSSQLVAGRTDTQYF.

This rearrangement joins TRBV28 to TRBJ2-7, with 10 positions matching TRBD2. Per germline, CDR1 MDHEN and CDR2 SYDVKM. Germline trimming cut 4 bases from V and 2 bases from J; bases unmatched to any gene: 5. The CDR3 covers 15 residues. This CDR3 reads CASSSPGTSAYEQYF. Written as DNA, the CDR3 is TGTGCCAGCAGTTCACCCGGGACTAGCGCCTACGAGCAGTACTTC. Supplemented by reference TRBV28 and TRBJ2-7, the full variable domain reads DVKVTQSSRYLVKRTGEKVFLECVQDMDHENMFWYRQDPGLGLRLIYFSYDVKMKEKGDIPEGYSVSREKKERFSLILESASTNQTSMYLCASSSPGTSAYEQYFGPGTRLTVT.